The subject of this entry is one T cell receptor (beta chain). The antigen is not known. Time point denoted: baseline pretreatment blood. Treatment noted: 15 Gy SBRT to primary tumor, nephrectomy 4 weeks later. Blood was sampled at baseline, 2 weeks and 4 weeks after SBRT. This renal cell carcinoma was of the clear cell type. Assay used: immunoSEQ multiplex PCR; TCRdb lists only in-frame clones, some missing. The data hold about 150,000 clones, with around 89% observed a single time. The sample belongs to a study of radiation and T cells in renal cell carcinoma. Findings and limits, study-wide: Pretreatment tumor biopsies were lacking, so baseline clonotypes are unknown. From baseline, blood top tumor clonotypes peaked at 2 weeks post-radiation.

This TCR was recovered from a woman aged 70-85 years with renal cell carcinoma. The sample in question was blood, obtained from a patient whose treatment included radiotherapy and nephrectomy.

CDR3 region: CASSLAGNTEAFF. In DNA form, the CDR3 reads TGTGCCAGCAGCTTAGCCGGGAACACTGAAGCTTTCTTT. The chain joins TRBV7-2 to TRBJ1-1; no firm D call. This CDR3 has 13 residues. Trimming removed 0 bases from V and 1 base from J, with 3 bases in between. The germline V gene encodes CDR1 SGHTA and CDR2 FQGNSA. The entire variable domain, with the rest obtained from reference TRBV7-2 and TRBJ1-1, is as follows: GAGVSQSPSNKVTEKGKDVELRCDPISGHTALYWYRQSLGQGLEFLIYFQGNSAPDKSGLPSDRFSAERTGGSVSTLTIQRTQQEDSAVYLCASSLAGNTEAFFGQGTRLTVV.